This TCR beta chain was captured in a study of blood T cells in healthy people across ages. Study-wide points: With donor CMV status unknown, expanded clonotype changes were possibly confounded. The diversity estimates, figures obtained from one million T cells, were considered underestimates. It was the long-lived donors that had more naive CD4+ cells and higher diversity than aged donors.

A second PCR, run for roughly 6 to 11 cycles, used a sample-barcoded 5' primer plus a J-beta primer mix. Each cDNA molecule was tagged by a template-switch adaptor that had 12 random nucleotides. TCRdb processed the 5' RACE reads anew with MiXCR; each CDR3 protein has one entry. The data contain some 920,000 distinct CDR3 sequences, roughly 51% of them singletons. Remarks on this clonotype: Its antigen remains unidentified.

Sequencing was carried out using blood. This TCR was sampled from a woman aged 55-70 years in good health.

This CDR3 is CASSPGLAGRGKNIQYF. DNA of the CDR3: TGCGCCAGCTCACCGGGACTAGCGGGAAGAGGCAAAAACATTCAGTACTTC. V usage is TRBV4-1 and J usage is TRBJ2-4, with 13 nucleotides matching TRBD2. This CDR3 contains 17 residues. Germline V gene sequence: CDR1 MGHRA, CDR2 YSYEKL. The V and J ends lost 8 bases and 3 bases, in that order; junction bases with no gene match: 10.